The clone carrying this T cell receptor beta chain was picked up many times. After removal of 3 bases from V and 5 bases from J, the junction contained 4 bases not matched to a gene. Germline assignment: CDR1 KGHDR and CDR2 SFDVKD. This CDR3 contains 16 residues. This specimen belongs to a study of identical twins. MiXCR, run by TCRdb on the 5' RACE reads, gives a single entry per CDR3 protein. Of about 240,000 distinct CDR3 sequences listed, approximately 6.8% are singletons. This sample was shared with a second study, whose subject was yellow fever vaccine responses in identical twins.

The source is a woman between 18 and 29 years old in good health. Sequenced material: CD8+ T cells sorted from blood. The genes are TRBV24-1 and TRBJ2-3, with TRBD2 matching over 13 bases. The CDR3 DNA is TGTGCCACCAGTGATCGGACTAGCGGGGGTGGAGATACGCAGTATTTT. It yields the protein CATSDRTSGGGDTQYF.